This T cell receptor beta chain originates from a study of human T cells and chemical hapten exposure. Study-wide context: There were weekly diphenylcyclopropenone doses to the scalp for patients throughout the approximately 25-week study. Whole-study results and caveats: Patch test score rose with PT1 expanded TCR count, significant at thresholds 8, 16 and 32, not 4.

Time point indicated: patch test 1, 2 weeks after DPC sensitization. Treatment reported: therapeutic diphenylcyclopropenone sensitization with weekly scalp DPC. The CDR3 covers 15 residues. J was trimmed by 2 bases and V by 2 bases; bases with no gene match: 3. The germline CDR1 and CDR2 sequences are MDHEN and SYDVKM. In the original analysis: A typical sample had 95,000 to 100,000 TCRs, with about 20,000 to 750,000 overall. TCRdb recomputed calls from the RACE reads with MiXCR, one row per CDR3 protein. In this record, the V and J calls reflect TCRdb's handling and not the investigators' own analysis. This sample has some 400,000 distinct CDR3 sequences; approximately 5.1% occur once, and the top ten carry 2% to 2.5%. Remarks on this clonotype: Antigen specificity is unknown.

This sequence originates from a woman between 45 and 65 years old with alopecia areata. Some clones in this sample may be carry-over from other donors' samples. The material was whole blood, obtained in connection with sensitization to the hapten diphenylcyclopropenone (DPC). The chain has TRBV28 and TRBJ2-3, with TRBD1 matching 8 bases. This CDR3 is CASSLPQGVTDTQYF. CDR3 bases: TGTGCCAGCAGTTTACCACAGGGGGTCACAGATACGCAGTATTTT. Full variable domain (remainder filled in from reference TRBV28 and TRBJ2-3): DVKVTQSSRYLVKRTGEKVFLECVQDMDHENMFWYRQDPGLGLRLIYFSYDVKMKEKGDIPEGYSVSREKKERFSLILESASTNQTSMYLCASSLPQGVTDTQYFGPGTRLTVL.